The following is a T cell receptor (beta chain) sequence with its context. Antigen unknown. From the reads, TCRdb called clonotypes with MiXCR, one entry per CDR3 protein. The sample shows roughly 500,000 distinct CDR3 sequences, roughly 43% of them seen only once. These data belong to a study of T cell repertoires in cytomegalovirus infection. Study-wide background: Newly reported HLA-C-restricted and thoroughly characterized HLA-B-restricted CMV epitopes were employed. In public TCR beta signatures, there were indications of both CMV infection and matching HLA type. General study points: CMV carriers having the relevant HLA were flagged by cumulative public TCR beta family frequency. Clonotypes of TCR beta that were HLA-C-restricted and CMV-specific dominated the ex vivo response.

The CDR3 consists of 17 residues. Germline CDR1 and CDR2: MGHRA and YSYEKL. V was pared by 4 bases and J by 2 bases, with 19 bases between. This receptor was taken from a human donor in good health (CMV status not recorded). Some clones in this sample may be carry-over from other donors' samples. This sample comprised cultured PBMCs, obtained from culture after CMV antigen stimulation. The chain recombines TRBV4-1 with TRBJ2-3, with D possibly being TRBD2 (7 bases). Here the CDR3 reads CASSRSGGGELTDTQYF. The CDR3 region has the DNA TGCGCCAGCAGCCGCTCGGGGGGCGGGGAACTCACAGATACGCAGTATTTT.